The rows below give T cell receptor beta chains drawn from one sample of a study of T-cell reconstitution after alpha-beta-depleted transplantation in children. TCRdb re-called the PCR reads with MiXCR, one entry per CDR3 protein. The data contain about 500,000 distinct CDR3 sequences, about an eighth of them seen just once; the ten biggest clones take up around 15%. The material was PBMCs, mostly from graft donor cells, obtained 180 days after TCRalphabeta/CD19-depleted stem cell transplant. The source is a female patient aged 2 to 10 who had a stem cell transplant for aplastic anemia, so the T cells may come from the graft donor. CDR3s include the opening cysteine and the closing phenylalanine or tryptophan. Fields, in order: clone size, J gene, D gene, V gene, CDR3 DNA, CDR3 protein. D genes are given only for firm matches. The size field is filled for only some rows; it gives once, few, many or a size class.

clone size: few; J gene: TRBJ1-2; D gene: -; V gene: TRBV12-5; CDR3 DNA: TGTGCTAGTGGTTTGGCAGGGTCTTACTATGGCTACACCTTC; CDR3 protein: CASGLAGSYYGYTF
clone size: few; J gene: TRBJ1-3; D gene: -; V gene: TRBV28; CDR3 DNA: TGTGCCAGCAGCCCACATTCCGGGAACACCATATATTTT; CDR3 protein: CASSPHSGNTIYF
clone size: -; J gene: TRBJ2-3; D gene: TRBD1; V gene: TRBV29-1; CDR3 DNA: TGCAGCGTGGACCGAGGGGACAGTCAATATGATACGCAGTATTTT; CDR3 protein: CSVDRGDSQYDTQYF
clone size: many; J gene: TRBJ2-3; D gene: -; V gene: TRBV5-1; CDR3 DNA: TGCGCCAGCAGCTTGGCGAGGGAGCCCGATACGCAGTATTTT; CDR3 protein: CASSLAREPDTQYF
clone size: -; J gene: TRBJ1-1; D gene: -; V gene: TRBV6-1; CDR3 DNA: TGTGCCAGCAGTGGACCGGGACCTTTCTTT; CDR3 protein: CASSGPGPFF
clone size: many; J gene: TRBJ1-5; D gene: -; V gene: TRBV12-3/TRBV12-4; CDR3 DNA: TGTGCCAGCAGTTTAGGTGTAAATCAGCCCCAGCATTTT; CDR3 protein: CASSLGVNQPQHF
clone size: few; J gene: TRBJ2-3; D gene: -; V gene: TRBV29-1; CDR3 DNA: TGCAGCGTTATCCGGGACACCCGCACAGATACGCAGTATTTT; CDR3 protein: CSVIRDTRTDTQYF
clone size: -; J gene: TRBJ2-7; D gene: TRBD1; V gene: TRBV7-6; CDR3 DNA: TGTGCCAGCAGCTTGGGGACAGGGAAAAACTACGAGCAGTACTTC; CDR3 protein: CASSLGTGKNYEQYF
clone size: -; J gene: TRBJ2-3; D gene: -; V gene: TRBV6-2/TRBV6-3; CDR3 DNA: TGTGCCAGCAGTTACCTCGGGACAGATACGCAGTATTTT; CDR3 protein: CASSYLGTDTQYF
clone size: many; J gene: TRBJ2-2; D gene: TRBD1; V gene: TRBV6-2/TRBV6-3; CDR3 DNA: TGTGCCAGCAGATTGGACAGGGTGGCCGGGGAGCTGTTTTTT; CDR3 protein: CASRLDRVAGELFF
clone size: -; J gene: TRBJ2-1; D gene: TRBD2; V gene: TRBV4-3; CDR3 DNA: TGCGCCAGCAGCCCACAACGCACCTCACCATATGCGGGAGTTAACAATGAGCAGTTCTTC; CDR3 protein: CASSPQRTSPYAGVNNEQFF
clone size: -; J gene: TRBJ1-2; D gene: TRBD1; V gene: TRBV6-5; CDR3 DNA: TGTGCCAGCAGTTTCCGACAGGGGGCCGGGTATGGCTACACCTTC; CDR3 protein: CASSFRQGAGYGYTF
clone size: few; J gene: TRBJ2-3; D gene: TRBD1; V gene: TRBV28; CDR3 DNA: TGTGCCAGCACCTCCCACAGGGGTGGCACAGATACGCAGTATTTT; CDR3 protein: CASTSHRGGTDTQYF
clone size: -; J gene: TRBJ1-5; D gene: -; V gene: TRBV24-1; CDR3 DNA: TGTGCCACCAGCAAATCAGGGGATTCAAATCAGCCCCAGCATTTT; CDR3 protein: CATSKSGDSNQPQHF
clone size: many; J gene: TRBJ2-1; D gene: -; V gene: TRBV18; CDR3 DNA: TGTGCCAGCTCACCCGGGCACAATGAGCAGTTCTTC; CDR3 protein: CASSPGHNEQFF
clone size: few; J gene: TRBJ2-7; D gene: -; V gene: TRBV5-1; CDR3 DNA: TGCGCCAGCAGCAGGGGGGCAGGACGGGCCGAGCAGTACTTC; CDR3 protein: CASSRGAGRAEQYF
clone size: -; J gene: TRBJ2-1; D gene: TRBD1; V gene: TRBV11-1; CDR3 DNA: TGTGCCAGCAGCCTAGCCGCCGGGACAGACATTTTCTACAATGAGCAGTTCTTC; CDR3 protein: CASSLAAGTDIFYNEQFF
clone size: -; J gene: TRBJ2-1; D gene: TRBD2; V gene: TRBV11-2; CDR3 DNA: TGTGCCAGCAGCTGGGGGGGGCGGCTAGCGGGAGAATTGTCCTACAATGAGCAGTTCTTC; CDR3 protein: CASSWGGRLAGELSYNEQFF
clone size: -; J gene: TRBJ2-2; D gene: -; V gene: TRBV20-1; CDR3 DNA: TGCAGTGCTAGAGACCAGACCAAGGTGAACACCGCGGAGCTGTTTTTT; CDR3 protein: CSARDQTKVNTAELFF
clone size: -; J gene: TRBJ2-3; D gene: TRBD1; V gene: TRBV11-2; CDR3 DNA: TGTGCCAGCAGCTTGGTGGGACAGGGAAGCACAGATACGCAGTATTTT; CDR3 protein: CASSLVGQGSTDTQYF
clone size: -; J gene: TRBJ2-1; D gene: -; V gene: TRBV4-3; CDR3 DNA: TGCGCCAGCAGCCAAACTAGCGGCAGGGGGGTTGAGCAGTTCTTC; CDR3 protein: CASSQTSGRGVEQFF
clone size: many; J gene: TRBJ2-3; D gene: -; V gene: TRBV29-1; CDR3 DNA: TGCAGCGTTGAAATTGGACATTCGACGCAGTATTTT; CDR3 protein: CSVEIGHSTQYF